Given below is one T cell receptor beta chain in context. The source of the sample is a study of blood T cell repertoires in COVID-19. Study-level information: COVID-19 samples from acute and convalescent phases originated in the United States, Italy and Spain. PBMCs, B-cell-depleted T cells, or T cells were the source of the cDNA or gDNA that made up the material.

The germline CDR1 and CDR2 sequences are MNHNS and SASEGT. This CDR3 spans 15 amino acids. V dropped 2 bases and J dropped 0 bases, with 11 bases sitting between them. As handled by the study authors: Counts of nucleated cells, estimated from reference gene primer amplification, were obtained. Using immunoSEQ multiplex PCR, the repertoire was profiled, and TCRdb retains in-frame clones only, with some absent. Clone size and the V and J calls come from that table; the DNA yielded D and trimming. Of about 140,000 clones in the sample, around 72% were seen once. This sequence was found in a woman in her fifties or sixties with acute or convalescent COVID-19. The sample consisted of peripheral blood. The chain combines TRBV6-1 with TRBJ2-7; a possible D gene is TRBD2 (6 bases). In DNA form, the CDR3 reads TGTGCCAGCAGTGAAAAGAAGGAGGGCTCCTACGAGCAGTACTTC. Translated, it gives CASSEKKEGSYEQYF.